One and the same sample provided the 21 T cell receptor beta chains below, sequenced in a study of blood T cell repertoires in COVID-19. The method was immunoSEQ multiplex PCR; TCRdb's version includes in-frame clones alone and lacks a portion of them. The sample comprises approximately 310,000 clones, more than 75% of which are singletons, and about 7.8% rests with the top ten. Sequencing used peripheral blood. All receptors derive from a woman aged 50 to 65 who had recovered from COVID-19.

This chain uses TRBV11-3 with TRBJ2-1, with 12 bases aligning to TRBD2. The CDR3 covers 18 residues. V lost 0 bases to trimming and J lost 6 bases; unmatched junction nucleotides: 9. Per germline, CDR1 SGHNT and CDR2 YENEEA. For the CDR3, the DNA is TGTGCCAGCAGCTTAGATGGGGGAGCTAGCGGGAGGGCCAATGAGCAGTTCTTC. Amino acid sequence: CASSLDGGASGRANEQFF.

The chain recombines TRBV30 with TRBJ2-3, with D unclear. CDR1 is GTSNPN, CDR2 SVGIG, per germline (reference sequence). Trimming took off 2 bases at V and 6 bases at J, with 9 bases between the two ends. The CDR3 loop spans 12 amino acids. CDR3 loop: CAWSSGSDTQYF. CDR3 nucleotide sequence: TGTGCCTGGAGTTCGGGTTCCGATACGCAGTATTTT.

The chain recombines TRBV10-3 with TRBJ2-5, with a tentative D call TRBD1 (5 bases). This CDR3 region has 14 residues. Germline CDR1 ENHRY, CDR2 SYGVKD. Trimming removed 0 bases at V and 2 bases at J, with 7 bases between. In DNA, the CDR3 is TGTGCCATCAGTGAGTCTCAGGGTCAAGAGACCCAGTACTTC. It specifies CAISESQGQETQYF.

The chain's CDR3 is CASSVGPRDRDYGYTF. In nucleotides, the CDR3 is TGTGCCAGCAGCGTAGGCCCCCGGGACAGGGACTATGGCTACACCTTC. The chain links TRBV9 to TRBJ1-2; TRBD1 matches at 9 bases. The V gene's germline CDR1 is SGDLS and CDR2 YYNGEE. V shed 0 bases and J 3 bases; nucleotides not matched to a gene: 6. This CDR3 contains 16 residues.

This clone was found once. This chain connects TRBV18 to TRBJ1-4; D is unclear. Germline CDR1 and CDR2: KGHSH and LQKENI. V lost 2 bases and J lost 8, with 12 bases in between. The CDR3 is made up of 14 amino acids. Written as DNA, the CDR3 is TGTGCCAGCTCACCATCGGGGAGAGACGAAAAACTGTTTTTT. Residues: CASSPSGRDEKLFF.

Written as DNA, the CDR3 is TGTGCCAGCAGCCAAACCGGGACTAACAATGAGCAGTTCTTC. Protein sequence: CASSQTGTNNEQFF. The gene calls are TRBV7-3 and TRBJ2-1; TRBD2 agrees at 7 bases. V trimming: 5 bases; J trimming: 5 bases; junction bases outside the gene matches: 6. This CDR3 spans 14 amino acids. Looked up from germline, CDR1 is SGHTA and CDR2 is FQGTGA.

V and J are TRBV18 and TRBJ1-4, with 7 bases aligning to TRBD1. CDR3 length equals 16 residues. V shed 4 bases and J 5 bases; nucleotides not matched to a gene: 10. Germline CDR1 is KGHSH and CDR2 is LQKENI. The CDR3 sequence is CASSLRTGELNEKLFF. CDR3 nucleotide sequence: TGTGCCAGCTCACTTCGTACAGGGGAGCTAAATGAAAAACTGTTTTTT.

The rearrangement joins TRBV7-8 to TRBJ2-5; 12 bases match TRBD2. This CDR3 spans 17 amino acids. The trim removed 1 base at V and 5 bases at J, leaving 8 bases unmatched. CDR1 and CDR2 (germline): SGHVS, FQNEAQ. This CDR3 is CASSLVRTSGARETQYF. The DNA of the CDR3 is TGTGCCAGCAGCTTAGTTAGGACTAGCGGGGCCCGGGAGACCCAGTACTTC. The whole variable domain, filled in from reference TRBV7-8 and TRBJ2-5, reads GAGVSQSPRYKVAKRGQDVALRCDPISGHVSLFWYQQALGQGPEFLTYFQNEAQLDKSGLPSDRFFAERPEGSVSTLKIQRTQQEDSAVYLCASSLVRTSGARETQYFGPGTRLLVL.

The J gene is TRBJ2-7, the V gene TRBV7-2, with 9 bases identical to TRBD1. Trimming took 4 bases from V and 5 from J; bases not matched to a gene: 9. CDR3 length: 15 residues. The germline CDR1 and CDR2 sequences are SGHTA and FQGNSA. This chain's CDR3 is CASSSRTGDGNEQYF. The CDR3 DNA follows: TGTGCCAGCAGCTCCAGGACAGGGGATGGAAACGAGCAGTACTTC.

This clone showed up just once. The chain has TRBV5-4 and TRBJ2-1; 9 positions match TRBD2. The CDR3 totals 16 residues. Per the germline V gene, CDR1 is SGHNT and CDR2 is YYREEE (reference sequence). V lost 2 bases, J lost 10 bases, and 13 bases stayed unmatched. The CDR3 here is CASSFFLAGGRGEQFF. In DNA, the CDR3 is TGTGCCAGCAGCTTTTTCCTAGCGGGCGGGAGGGGGGAGCAGTTCTTC.

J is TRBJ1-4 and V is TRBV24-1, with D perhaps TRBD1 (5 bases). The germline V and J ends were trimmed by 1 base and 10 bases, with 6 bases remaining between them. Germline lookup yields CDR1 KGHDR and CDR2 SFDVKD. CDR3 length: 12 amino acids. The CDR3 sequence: CATSDFGGKLFF. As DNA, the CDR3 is TGTGCCACCAGTGATTTCGGGGGAAAACTGTTTTTT.

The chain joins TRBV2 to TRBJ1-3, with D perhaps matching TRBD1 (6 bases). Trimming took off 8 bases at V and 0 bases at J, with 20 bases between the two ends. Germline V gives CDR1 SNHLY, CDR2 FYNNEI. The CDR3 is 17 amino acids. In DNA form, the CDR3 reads TGTGCCAGCCTCGGATTGGGGGCCATGAGCTCTGGAAACACCATATATTTT. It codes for CASLGLGAMSSGNTIYF. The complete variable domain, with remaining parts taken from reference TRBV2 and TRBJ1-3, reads EPEVTQTPSHQVTQMGQEVILRCVPISNHLYFYWYRQILGQKVEFLVSFYNNEISEKSEIFDDQFSVERPDGSNFTLKIRSTKLEDSAMYFCASLGLGAMSSGNTIYFGEGSWLTVV.

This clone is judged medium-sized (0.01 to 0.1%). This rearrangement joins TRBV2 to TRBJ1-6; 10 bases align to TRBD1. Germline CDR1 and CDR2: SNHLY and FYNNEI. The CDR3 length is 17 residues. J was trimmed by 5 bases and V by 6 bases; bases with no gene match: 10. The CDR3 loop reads CASREMTGGFDNSPLHF. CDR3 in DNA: TGTGCCAGCAGGGAGATGACAGGGGGCTTCGATAATTCACCCCTCCACTTT.

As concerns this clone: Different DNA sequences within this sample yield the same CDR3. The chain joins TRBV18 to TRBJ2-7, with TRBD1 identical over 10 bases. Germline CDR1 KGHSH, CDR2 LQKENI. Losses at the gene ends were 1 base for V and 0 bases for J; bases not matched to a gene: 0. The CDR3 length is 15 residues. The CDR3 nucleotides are TGTGCCAGCTCACCACGGACAGGGGGCTCCTACGAGCAGTACTTC. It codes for CASSPRTGGSYEQYF.

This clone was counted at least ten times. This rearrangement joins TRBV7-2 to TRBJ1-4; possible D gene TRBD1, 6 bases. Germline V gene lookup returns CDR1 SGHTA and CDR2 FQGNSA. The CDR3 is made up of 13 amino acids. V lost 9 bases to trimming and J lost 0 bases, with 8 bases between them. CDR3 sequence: CASTGTTNEKLFF. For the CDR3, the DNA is TGTGCCAGTACAGGGACAACTAATGAAAAACTGTTTTTT.

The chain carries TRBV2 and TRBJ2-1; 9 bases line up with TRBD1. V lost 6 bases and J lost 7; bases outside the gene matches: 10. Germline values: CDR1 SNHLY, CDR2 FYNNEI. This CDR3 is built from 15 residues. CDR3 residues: CASSWGQGVGNEQFF. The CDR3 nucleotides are TGTGCCAGCAGCTGGGGACAGGGAGTAGGGAATGAGCAGTTCTTC.

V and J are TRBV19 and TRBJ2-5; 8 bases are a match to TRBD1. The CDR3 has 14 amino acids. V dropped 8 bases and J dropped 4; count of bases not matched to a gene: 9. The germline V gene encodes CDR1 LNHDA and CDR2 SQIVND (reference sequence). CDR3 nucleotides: TGTGCCAGTTCGGTCCAGGGGGCTTCAGAGACCCAGTACTTC. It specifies CASSVQGASETQYF.

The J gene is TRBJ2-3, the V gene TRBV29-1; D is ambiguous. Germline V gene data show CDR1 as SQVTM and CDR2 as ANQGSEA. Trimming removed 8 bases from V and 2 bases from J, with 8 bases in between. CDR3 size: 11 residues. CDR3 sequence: CSTGHTDTQYF. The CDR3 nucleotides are TGCAGCACGGGCCACACAGATACGCAGTATTTT.

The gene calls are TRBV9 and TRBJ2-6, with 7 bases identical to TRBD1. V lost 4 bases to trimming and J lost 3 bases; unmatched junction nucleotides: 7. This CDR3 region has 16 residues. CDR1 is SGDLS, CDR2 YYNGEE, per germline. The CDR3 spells CASSRLDRVGANVLTF. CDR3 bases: TGTGCCAGCAGCCGACTTGACAGGGTTGGGGCCAACGTCCTGACTTTC.

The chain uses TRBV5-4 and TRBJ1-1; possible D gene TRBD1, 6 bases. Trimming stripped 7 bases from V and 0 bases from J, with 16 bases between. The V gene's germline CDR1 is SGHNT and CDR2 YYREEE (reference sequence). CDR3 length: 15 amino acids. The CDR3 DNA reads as TGTGCCAGCTTGGGGGAGGGGGGAATGAACACTGAAGCTTTCTTT. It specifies CASLGEGGMNTEAFF.

CDR3 coding DNA: TGTGCCAGCAGACGGGACAGACTCAATCAGCCCCAGCATTTT. It translates to CASRRDRLNQPQHF. J is TRBJ1-5 and V is TRBV6-5, with 7 bases identical to TRBD1. Germline trimming cut 6 bases from V and 3 bases from J; bases unmatched to any gene: 5. This CDR3 comprises 14 residues. Germline CDR1 reads MNHEY; CDR2 reads SVGAGI.